This TCR beta chain was sequenced in a study of tumor-infiltrating lymphocytes in oesophageal squamous cell carcinoma. A single record per CDR3 protein comes from TCRdb applying MiXCR to the PCR reads. The table has 12,000 or so distinct CDR3 sequences, around 52% seen once. Per the germline V gene, CDR1 is SEHNR and CDR2 is FQNEAQ (reference sequence). There are 15 residues in the CDR3. Trimming removed 1 base at V and 0 bases at J, with 7 bases between. This receptor was obtained from a female donor with esophageal squamous cell carcinoma. Input material: esophageal tumor tissue. This chain connects TRBV7-9 to TRBJ2-1; no reliable D call. DNA of the CDR3: TGTGCCAGCAGCTTAGACGGAGCCTCCTACAATGAGCAGTTCTTC. It is translated as CASSLDGASYNEQFF. Looking up the rest from reference TRBV7-9 and TRBJ2-1 gives the full variable domain: DTGVSQNPRHKITKRGQNVTFRCDPISEHNRLYWYRQTLGQGPEFLTYFQNEAQLEKSRLLSDRFSAERPKGSFSTLEIQRTEQGDSAMYLCASSLDGASYNEQFFGPGTRLTVL.